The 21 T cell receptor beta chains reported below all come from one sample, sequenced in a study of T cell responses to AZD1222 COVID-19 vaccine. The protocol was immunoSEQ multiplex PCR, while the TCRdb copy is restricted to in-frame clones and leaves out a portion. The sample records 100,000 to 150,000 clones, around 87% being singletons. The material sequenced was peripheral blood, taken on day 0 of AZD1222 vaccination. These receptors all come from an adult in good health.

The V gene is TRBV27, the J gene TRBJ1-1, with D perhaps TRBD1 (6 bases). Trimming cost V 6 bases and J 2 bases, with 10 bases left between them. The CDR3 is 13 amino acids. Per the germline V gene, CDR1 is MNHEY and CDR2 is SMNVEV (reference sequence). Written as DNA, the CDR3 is TGTGCCAGCAGGGACAGCTCAAACACTGAAGCTTTCTTT. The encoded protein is CASRDSSNTEAFF.

In nucleotides, the CDR3 is TGTGCCAGCAGCCAAGATCTTGTCCGGGGGATTGGCTACACCTTC. Its translation: CASSQDLVRGIGYTF. The chain carries TRBV3-1 (or the pseudogene TRBV3-2) and TRBJ1-2; the D gene is possibly TRBD1 (5 bases). CDR1 is LGHDT, CDR2 YNNKEL, per germline (reference sequence). The ends were cut back, 0 bases at V and 7 bases at J, with 15 bases in the middle. The CDR3 contains 15 residues.

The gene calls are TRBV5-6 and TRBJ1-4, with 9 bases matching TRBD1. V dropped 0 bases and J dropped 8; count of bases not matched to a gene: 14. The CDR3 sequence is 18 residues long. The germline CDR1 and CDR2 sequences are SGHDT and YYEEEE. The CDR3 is CASSLGPHLQGAGEKLFF. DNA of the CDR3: TGTGCCAGCAGCTTGGGGCCACACCTACAGGGGGCAGGGGAAAAACTGTTTTTT.

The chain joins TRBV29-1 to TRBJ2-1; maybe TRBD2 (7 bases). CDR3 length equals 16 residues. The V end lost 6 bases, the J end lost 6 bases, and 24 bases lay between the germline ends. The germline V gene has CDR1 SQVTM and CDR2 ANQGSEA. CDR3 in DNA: TGCAGCGTAGGGGGGAAGCGGGGCCTTTCGGGCAATGAGCAGTTCTTC. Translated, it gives CSVGGKRGLSGNEQFF.

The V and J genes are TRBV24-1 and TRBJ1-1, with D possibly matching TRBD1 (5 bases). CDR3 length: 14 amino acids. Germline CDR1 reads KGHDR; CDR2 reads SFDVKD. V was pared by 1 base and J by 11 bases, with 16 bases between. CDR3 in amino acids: CATSDFPGPLSAFF. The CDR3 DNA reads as TGTGCCACCAGTGATTTTCCAGGGCCGCTGTCGGCTTTCTTT.

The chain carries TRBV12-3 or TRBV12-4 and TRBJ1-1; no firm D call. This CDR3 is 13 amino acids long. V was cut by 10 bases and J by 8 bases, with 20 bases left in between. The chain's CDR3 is CATRHRVGLEAFF. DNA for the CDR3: TGTGCCACACGCCACCGAGTAGGCCTGGAAGCTTTCTTT.

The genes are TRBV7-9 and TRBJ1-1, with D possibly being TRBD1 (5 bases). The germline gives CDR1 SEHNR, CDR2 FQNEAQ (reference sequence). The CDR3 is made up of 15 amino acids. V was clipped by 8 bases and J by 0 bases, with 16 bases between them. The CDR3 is CASGSRESLNTEAFF. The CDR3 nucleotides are TGTGCCAGCGGGAGCAGGGAATCCCTGAACACTGAAGCTTTCTTT.

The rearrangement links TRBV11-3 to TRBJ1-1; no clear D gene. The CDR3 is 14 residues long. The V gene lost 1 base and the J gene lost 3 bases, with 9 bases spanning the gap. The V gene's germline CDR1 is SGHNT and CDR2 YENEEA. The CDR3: CASSLAAKDTEAFF. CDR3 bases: TGTGCCAGCAGCTTAGCGGCAAAGGACACTGAAGCTTTCTTT. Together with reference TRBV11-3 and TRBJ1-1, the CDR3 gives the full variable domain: EAGVVQSPRYKIIEKKQPVAFWCNPISGHNTLYWYLQNLGQGPELLIRYENEEAVDDSQLPKDRFSAERLKGVDSTLKIQPAELGDSAVYLCASSLAAKDTEAFFGQGTRLTVV.

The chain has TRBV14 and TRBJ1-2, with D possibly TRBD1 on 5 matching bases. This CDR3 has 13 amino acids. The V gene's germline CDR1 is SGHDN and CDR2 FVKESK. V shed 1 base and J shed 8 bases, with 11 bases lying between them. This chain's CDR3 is CASSQVGAGGYTF. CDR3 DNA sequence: TGTGCCAGCAGCCAAGTTGGGGCTGGGGGCTACACCTTC.

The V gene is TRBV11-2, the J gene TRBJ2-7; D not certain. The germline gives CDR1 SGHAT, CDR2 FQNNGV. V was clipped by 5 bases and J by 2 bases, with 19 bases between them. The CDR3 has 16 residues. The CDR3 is CASSLNGRRYTYEQYF. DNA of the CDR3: TGTGCCAGCAGCCTAAACGGTCGCAGGTATACCTACGAGCAGTACTTC.

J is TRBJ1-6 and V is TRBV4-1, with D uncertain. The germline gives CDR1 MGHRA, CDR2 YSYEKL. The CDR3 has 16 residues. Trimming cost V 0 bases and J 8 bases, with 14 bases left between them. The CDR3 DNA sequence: TGCGCCAGCAGCCAAGAAGAGGCTCGATCCTATTCACCCCTCCACTTT. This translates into CASSQEEARSYSPLHF.

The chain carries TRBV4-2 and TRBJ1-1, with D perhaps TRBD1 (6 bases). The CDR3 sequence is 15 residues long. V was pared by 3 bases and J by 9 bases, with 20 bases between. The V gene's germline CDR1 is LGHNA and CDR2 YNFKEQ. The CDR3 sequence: CASSHNRGPAQKAFF. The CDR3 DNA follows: TGTGCCAGCAGCCATAACCGGGGGCCCGCTCAGAAAGCTTTCTTT.

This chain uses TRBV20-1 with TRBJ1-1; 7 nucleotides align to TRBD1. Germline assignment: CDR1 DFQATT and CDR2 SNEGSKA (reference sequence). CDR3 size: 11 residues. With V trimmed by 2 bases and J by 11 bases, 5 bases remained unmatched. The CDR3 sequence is CSARQTGLAFF. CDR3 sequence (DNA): TGCAGTGCTAGACAGACAGGGTTGGCTTTCTTT.

This CDR3 is CASSSTKSAGIYEQYF. The CDR3 coding sequence is TGTGCCAGCAGTTCCACCAAGTCAGCTGGGATCTACGAGCAGTACTTC. This chain joins TRBV6-5 and TRBJ2-7; D unclear. This CDR3 is 16 amino acids long. Germline CDR1 and CDR2: MNHEY and SVGAGI. Deletions cut 4 bases from V and 3 bases from J, with 19 bases between.

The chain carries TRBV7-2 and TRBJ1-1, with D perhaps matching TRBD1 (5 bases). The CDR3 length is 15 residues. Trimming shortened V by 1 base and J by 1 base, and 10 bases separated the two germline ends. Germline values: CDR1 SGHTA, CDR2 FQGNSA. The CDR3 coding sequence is TGTGCCAGCAGCTTAGGGGGGATCAGGAACACTGAAGCTTTCTTT. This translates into CASSLGGIRNTEAFF.

The CDR3 protein is CAWSPGNYGYTF. The CDR3 DNA follows: TGTGCCTGGAGTCCAGGGAACTATGGCTACACCTTC. The chain links TRBV30 to TRBJ1-2; D is possibly TRBD1 (5 bases). CDR1 and CDR2 (germline): GTSNPN, SVGIG (reference sequence). The CDR3 extends over 12 amino acids. Deletions cut 2 bases from V and 2 bases from J, with 6 bases between.

CDR3 protein: CASSPKKGGMSGAHGYTF. The CDR3 nucleotides read TGTGCCAGCAGCCCGAAAAAAGGGGGTATGTCAGGGGCCCATGGCTACACCTTC. The chain carries TRBV21-1 and TRBJ1-2; TRBD1, the table's D call, lacks a check against the DNA. TRBV21-1 is annotated as a pseudogene. CDR3 size: 18 residues.

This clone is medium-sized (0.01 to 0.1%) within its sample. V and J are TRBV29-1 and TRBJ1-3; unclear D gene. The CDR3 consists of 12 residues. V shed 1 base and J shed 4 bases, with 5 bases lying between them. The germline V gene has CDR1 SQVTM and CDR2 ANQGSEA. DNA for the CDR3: TGCAGCGTTGAAGGCAGCGGAAACACCATATATTTT. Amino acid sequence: CSVEGSGNTIYF.

For the CDR3, the DNA is TGTGCCACCAGCAGAGATGGGAGGGGGTTCTATGGCTACACCTTC. Translation gives CATSRDGRGFYGYTF. The rearrangement links TRBV15 to TRBJ1-2; D is possibly TRBD1 (6 bases). This CDR3 has 15 amino acids. Germline V gene lookup returns CDR1 LNHNV and CDR2 YYDKDF (reference sequence). Trimming pared 0 bases from V and 4 bases from J, leaving 12 bases between.

Here the CDR3 reads CASSLMYEQYF. The DNA for the CDR3 is TGTGCCAGCAGCCTTATGTACGAGCAGTACTTC. The chain is built from TRBV3-1 (or the pseudogene TRBV3-2) and TRBJ2-7; D is ambiguous. This CDR3 is built from 11 residues. The ends were cut back, 4 bases at V and 4 bases at J, with 5 bases in the middle. Germline V gene data show CDR1 as LGHDT and CDR2 as YNNKEL (reference sequence).

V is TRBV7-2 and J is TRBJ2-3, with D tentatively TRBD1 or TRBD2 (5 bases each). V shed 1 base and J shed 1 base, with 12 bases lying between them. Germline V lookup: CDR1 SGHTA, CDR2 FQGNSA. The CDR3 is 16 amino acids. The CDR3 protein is CASSLGGMGGTDTQYF. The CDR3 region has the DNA TGTGCCAGCAGCTTAGGAGGTATGGGGGGCACAGATACGCAGTATTTT.